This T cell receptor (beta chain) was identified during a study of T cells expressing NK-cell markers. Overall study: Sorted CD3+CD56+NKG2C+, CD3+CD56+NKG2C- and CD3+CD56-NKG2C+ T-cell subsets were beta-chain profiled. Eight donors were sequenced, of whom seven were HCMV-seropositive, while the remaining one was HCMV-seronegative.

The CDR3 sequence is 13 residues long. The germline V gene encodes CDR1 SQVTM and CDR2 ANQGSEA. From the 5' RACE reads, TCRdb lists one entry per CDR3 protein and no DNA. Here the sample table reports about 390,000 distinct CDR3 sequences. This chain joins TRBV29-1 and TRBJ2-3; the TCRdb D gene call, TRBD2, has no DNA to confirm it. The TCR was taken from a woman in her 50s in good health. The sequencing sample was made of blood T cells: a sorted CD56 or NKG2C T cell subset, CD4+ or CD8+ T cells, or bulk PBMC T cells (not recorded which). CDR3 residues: CSVRAGPTDTQYF.